The 3 T cell receptor beta chains below come from one sample, sequenced in a study of tissue T cells after allogeneic stem cell transplantation. Specified time point: mouse harvest day 7 after allogeneic transplant. Tail vein injection delivered 10^7 T-cell-depleted bone marrow cells and 10^6 splenic CD5+ T cells. This table comes from immunoSEQ multiplex PCR, and its TCRdb copy is limited to in-frame clones, with some not included. The sample carries approximately 8,000 clones, 45% to 60% recorded once. Sequencing was carried out using gut tissue. These receptors all come from a female BALB/c mouse given C57BL/6 T cells with graft-versus-host disease after an allogeneic hematopoietic cell transplant.

A word on this clone: The genes are named according to mouse. Coverage ceases 1 residue before the CDR3 finishes, and the germline J gene fills in the end. This chain links TRBV16 with TRBJ2-7; D is unclear. This CDR3 is 12 amino acids long. Germline V gene data show CDR1 as SGHSA and CDR2 as FRNQAP. The V end lost 0 bases, the J end lost 5 bases, and 5 bases lay between the germline ends. The covered CDR3 bases are TGTGCAAGCAGCTTAGATCAAAATGAACAGTAC. Its translation is CASSLDQNEQY. The whole CDR3 reads CASSLDQNEQYF.

This clone appeared a few times. Germline and genes: mouse. The read gets to within 1 residue of the CDR3 end, and the germline J gene fills in the rest. The chain couples TRBV12-2 to TRBJ2-4; 8 nucleotides match TRBD2. The CDR3 totals 15 residues. Germline V gene lookup returns CDR1 SGHLS and CDR2 HYDKME. V shed 2 bases and J 0 bases; nucleotides not matched to a gene: 3. Partial CDR3 DNA: TGTGCCAGCTCTCGACTGGGGACTAGTCAAAACACCTTGTAC. Its protein is CASSRLGTSQNTLY. The complete CDR3 sequence is CASSRLGTSQNTLYF.

Comments on this clone: The gene names given are mouse names. The missing CDR3 end, 1 residue past where the read stops, is filled in from the germline J gene. The chain joins TRBV23 to TRBJ1-1; the tabulated D call, TRBD1, remains unverified against the DNA. The CDR3 length is 13 residues. CDR1 is KGHTA, CDR2 FQNQQP, per germline. The part of the CDR3 DNA that was read is TGCTCCAGCAGCCCCGTTAGGAACACAGAAGTCTTC. Translated, it gives CSSSPVRNTEVF. The full CDR3 is CSSSPVRNTEVFF.